This paragraph reports one TCR beta chain. The antigen remains unidentified. The data are from a study of regulatory T cells in long-lasting Graves disease. Study-wide points: Researchers reported studying only peripheral blood, not thyroid tissue.

Library construction for TCR beta used iRepertoire HTBI primers and Arm-PCR of CDR3 regions. TCRdb called the multiplex PCR reads again in MiXCR, with one record for every CDR3 protein. The table has about 620,000 distinct CDR3 sequences, roughly 15% seen once; the top ten hold roughly 18%. Documented time point: newly diagnosed GD, antithyroid drugs for less than 3 months. Isolated PBMC RNA provided the starting material for the TCR library. Patients with Graves' disease were diagnosed by American Thyroid Association guidelines. Germline CDR1 KGHDR, CDR2 SFDVKD. This CDR3 has 15 residues. The V and J ends lost 8 bases and 5 bases respectively, with 18 bases between them. The same data also went into a second study, on T cells in Graves' hyperthyroidism and ophthalmopathy. That work adds: The authors deemed Graves' hyperthyroidism stable absent ophthalmopathy progression within 18 months.

The source was peripheral blood mononuclear cells (PBMCs), collected at new diagnosis, from a patient treated with antithyroid drugs. This chain uses TRBV24-1 with TRBJ2-4, with D possibly being TRBD1 or TRBD2 (6 bases each). The sequence was collected from a woman aged 30 to 39 with Graves disease. CDR3 region: CATNPPPGEENIQYF. CDR3 in DNA: TGTGCCACCAATCCCCCCCCAGGGGAGGAAAACATTCAGTACTTC.